Listed below are T cell receptor beta chains from one sample, sequenced in a study of blood T cell repertoires in COVID-19. Some clones are missing from TCRdb's copy, which holds only in-frame ones; the method was immunoSEQ multiplex PCR. The sample contains roughly 250,000 clones, approximately 90% of which appear only once. Sequencing was performed on peripheral blood. The receptors originated from a man aged 25 to 40 with acute or convalescent COVID-19. Each CDR3 is given with its conserved first and last residue. The order of the fields is clone size, D gene, V gene, J gene, CDR3 DNA, CDR3 protein. A D gene is named only where the DNA matches it firmly. Where a row states a size, it is once, few, many or the class of an expanded clone; other rows omit it.

abundance: NA; d_gene: TRBD1; v_gene: TRBV28; j_gene: TRBJ1-6; CDR3nt: TGTGCCAGCAGGGGGGGGACAGGCCCTAATTCACCCCTCCACTTT; CDR3aa: CASRGGTGPNSPLHF
abundance: NA; d_gene: NA; v_gene: TRBV6-5; j_gene: TRBJ1-4; CDR3nt: TGTGCCAGCAGTTACCATCGCCAGGGTCGCGAAAAACTGTTTTTT; CDR3aa: CASSYHRQGREKLFF
abundance: NA; d_gene: TRBD2; v_gene: TRBV2; j_gene: TRBJ2-7; CDR3nt: TGTGCCAGCAGTAGGACTAGCAGGTACGAGCAGTACTTC; CDR3aa: CASSRTSRYEQYF
abundance: NA; d_gene: TRBD1; v_gene: TRBV5-1; j_gene: TRBJ2-2; CDR3nt: TGCGCCAGCAGCTTGGACAACAGGGGCGGCGGGGAGCTGTTTTTT; CDR3aa: CASSLDNRGGGELFF
abundance: NA; d_gene: NA; v_gene: TRBV3-1/TRBV3-2; j_gene: TRBJ2-2; CDR3nt: TGTGCCAGCAGCCAACCAAAGAGTCAGGCAGTCACCGGGGAGCTGTTTTTT; CDR3aa: CASSQPKSQAVTGELFF
abundance: NA; d_gene: TRBD2; v_gene: TRBV7-9; j_gene: TRBJ2-1; CDR3nt: TGTGCCAGCAGCTCCAGCCTAGCGGGAGTTTTGTCAAATGAGCAGTTCTTC; CDR3aa: CASSSSLAGVLSNEQFF
abundance: NA; d_gene: TRBD1; v_gene: TRBV5-5; j_gene: TRBJ1-3; CDR3nt: TGTGCCAGCAGCTCACAAACTACAGGGGCCTCTGGAAACACCATATATTTT; CDR3aa: CASSSQTTGASGNTIYF
abundance: NA; d_gene: TRBD2; v_gene: TRBV28; j_gene: TRBJ2-7; CDR3nt: TGTGCCAGCAGCCCGACTAGCGGGAGGGGCACCTACGAGCAGTACTTC; CDR3aa: CASSPTSGRGTYEQYF
abundance: NA; d_gene: NA; v_gene: TRBV6-5; j_gene: TRBJ1-1; CDR3nt: TGTGCCAGCAGTTCGAACGACGGAGCGAACACTGAAGCTTTCTTT; CDR3aa: CASSSNDGANTEAFF
abundance: NA; d_gene: NA; v_gene: TRBV5-3; j_gene: TRBJ1-2; CDR3nt: TGTGCCAGAAGCGAAGGAGGGGGGAGGGACTATGGCTACACCTTC; CDR3aa: CARSEGGGRDYGYTF
abundance: NA; d_gene: NA; v_gene: TRBV10-2; j_gene: TRBJ1-2; CDR3nt: TGCGCCAGCAGACTGGACAGCTGGGACTATGGCTACACCTTC; CDR3aa: CASRLDSWDYGYTF
abundance: NA; d_gene: TRBD1; v_gene: TRBV19; j_gene: TRBJ2-2; CDR3nt: TGTGCCAGTAAAGAGGGAGGGACAGGGAAGGCCGGGGAGCTGTTTTTT; CDR3aa: CASKEGGTGKAGELFF
abundance: NA; d_gene: TRBD1; v_gene: TRBV2; j_gene: TRBJ2-1; CDR3nt: TGTGCCAGCCGTGGACAGGGTTACGGTGAGCAGTTCTTC; CDR3aa: CASRGQGYGEQFF
abundance: NA; d_gene: NA; v_gene: TRBV27; j_gene: TRBJ2-1; CDR3nt: TGTGCCAGCAGTTTGTTTAGGGGAGGTGAGCAGTTCTTC; CDR3aa: CASSLFRGGEQFF
abundance: NA; d_gene: NA; v_gene: TRBV28; j_gene: TRBJ1-5; CDR3nt: TGTGCCAGCAGTTTAGAACTACCTAATCAGCCCCAGCATTTT; CDR3aa: CASSLELPNQPQHF
abundance: NA; d_gene: TRBD1; v_gene: TRBV28; j_gene: TRBJ2-7; CDR3nt: TGTGCCAGCACCCGGACAGGGGCTTTCTACGAGCAGTACTTC; CDR3aa: CASTRTGAFYEQYF
abundance: NA; d_gene: TRBD1; v_gene: TRBV6-5; j_gene: TRBJ2-4; CDR3nt: TGTGCCAGCAAGAAGGACAGGGACAAAAACATTCAGTACTTC; CDR3aa: CASKKDRDKNIQYF
abundance: NA; d_gene: NA; v_gene: TRBV5-1; j_gene: TRBJ1-1; CDR3nt: TGCGCCAGCAGCTTCGAGGGGAACACTGAAGCTTTCTTT; CDR3aa: CASSFEGNTEAFF
abundance: NA; d_gene: NA; v_gene: TRBV30; j_gene: TRBJ2-4; CDR3nt: TGTGCCTGGAGTAAGGGGATTTGGTCGGCCAAAAACATTCAGTACTTC; CDR3aa: CAWSKGIWSAKNIQYF
abundance: once; d_gene: TRBD1; v_gene: TRBV7-9; j_gene: TRBJ2-6; CDR3nt: TGTGCCAGCAGCGCTCCCCGACAGGGGTACGGGGCCAACGTCCTGACTTTC; CDR3aa: CASSAPRQGYGANVLTF
abundance: NA; d_gene: NA; v_gene: TRBV19; j_gene: TRBJ1-5; CDR3nt: TGTGCCAGCAGCTCGGGGTTCATGGATCAGCCCCAGCATTTT; CDR3aa: CASSSGFMDQPQHF
abundance: NA; d_gene: TRBD1; v_gene: TRBV5-6; j_gene: TRBJ2-1; CDR3nt: TGTGCCAGCAGCCCAGACCGGGACAGGGCTTTTGGGGAGCAGTTCTTC; CDR3aa: CASSPDRDRAFGEQFF
abundance: NA; d_gene: NA; v_gene: TRBV4-2; j_gene: TRBJ1-4; CDR3nt: TGTGCCAGCAGCCAAGGCGACTCCTCGGGAACTAATGAAAAACTGTTTTTT; CDR3aa: CASSQGDSSGTNEKLFF
abundance: NA; d_gene: NA; v_gene: TRBV27; j_gene: TRBJ2-2; CDR3nt: TGTGCCAGCAGTTTAATTCCCCAACAGGGAGGGGAGCTGTTTTTT; CDR3aa: CASSLIPQQGGELFF
abundance: NA; d_gene: NA; v_gene: TRBV11-3; j_gene: TRBJ2-2; CDR3nt: TGTGCCAGCAGCTTAGATCGCGGGGAGCTGTTTTTT; CDR3aa: CASSLDRGELFF
abundance: NA; d_gene: TRBD1; v_gene: TRBV15; j_gene: TRBJ2-3; CDR3nt: TGTGCCACCAGCACTGAAACAGGGGCCGCAGATACGCAGTATTTT; CDR3aa: CATSTETGAADTQYF
abundance: NA; d_gene: NA; v_gene: TRBV11-2; j_gene: TRBJ2-3; CDR3nt: TGTGCCAGCAGCCGAGCGAATCCAACGGGCACAGATACGCAGTATTTT; CDR3aa: CASSRANPTGTDTQYF
abundance: NA; d_gene: TRBD1; v_gene: TRBV18; j_gene: TRBJ1-4; CDR3nt: TGTGCCAGCTCACCTGAGGGGGCTGCTAATGAAAAACTGTTTTTT; CDR3aa: CASSPEGAANEKLFF
abundance: NA; d_gene: TRBD2; v_gene: TRBV7-2; j_gene: TRBJ2-1; CDR3nt: TGTGCCAGCACCCCTCTTCCGGGACTAGCGGGAGCTGAGCAGTTCTTC; CDR3aa: CASTPLPGLAGAEQFF
abundance: NA; d_gene: NA; v_gene: TRBV25-1; j_gene: TRBJ2-5; CDR3nt: NA; CDR3aa: CASSEWGSGTPYF
abundance: NA; d_gene: TRBD1; v_gene: TRBV5-1; j_gene: TRBJ2-7; CDR3nt: TGCGCCAGCAGCGGAGGGGACAGGGGGTACGAGCAGTACTTC; CDR3aa: CASSGGDRGYEQYF
abundance: NA; d_gene: NA; v_gene: TRBV10-3; j_gene: TRBJ2-1; CDR3nt: TGTGCCATCAGTGAGCCGAACCGCCAGGTAAAGTTCTTC; CDR3aa: CAISEPNRQVKFF
abundance: NA; d_gene: TRBD2; v_gene: TRBV3-1/TRBV3-2; j_gene: TRBJ2-2; CDR3nt: TGTGCCAGCAGCCAACCCGGGGTAGCGGGGGTCGGGGAGCTGTTTTTT; CDR3aa: CASSQPGVAGVGELFF
abundance: NA; d_gene: NA; v_gene: TRBV5-4; j_gene: TRBJ2-5; CDR3nt: TGTGCCAGCAGCCCTTCTCTAGCGAAAGAGACCCAGTACTTC; CDR3aa: CASSPSLAKETQYF
abundance: NA; d_gene: NA; v_gene: TRBV18; j_gene: TRBJ2-7; CDR3nt: TGTGCCAGTCAGACAGGAAATAGTCACGAGCAGTACTTC; CDR3aa: CASQTGNSHEQYF
abundance: few; d_gene: TRBD1; v_gene: TRBV5-4; j_gene: TRBJ1-2; CDR3nt: TGTGCCAGCAGCTTAAACAGGGGCGATTATGGCTACACCTTC; CDR3aa: CASSLNRGDYGYTF
abundance: once; d_gene: NA; v_gene: TRBV3-1/TRBV3-2; j_gene: TRBJ1-2; CDR3nt: TGTGCCAGCAGCCAAGGGCAGGGGTCTGTTGGCTACACCTTC; CDR3aa: CASSQGQGSVGYTF
abundance: once; d_gene: NA; v_gene: TRBV4-1; j_gene: TRBJ2-1; CDR3nt: TGCGCCAGCAGCCAGGGGGCTGGGGAGAACTTCTACAATGAGCAGTTCTTC; CDR3aa: CASSQGAGENFYNEQFF
abundance: NA; d_gene: TRBD1; v_gene: TRBV5-1; j_gene: TRBJ1-1; CDR3nt: TGCGCCAGCCGGACAGGTATGAACACTGAAGCTTTCTTT; CDR3aa: CASRTGMNTEAFF
abundance: NA; d_gene: TRBD2; v_gene: TRBV29-1; j_gene: TRBJ2-2; CDR3nt: TGCAGCGTAATAGCGGGGGCGAACACCGGGGAGCTGTTTTTT; CDR3aa: CSVIAGANTGELFF
abundance: NA; d_gene: NA; v_gene: TRBV5-5; j_gene: TRBJ1-1; CDR3nt: TGTGCCAGCAGCTTGTTTGGACAGACTCTGAACACTGAAGCTTTCTTT; CDR3aa: CASSLFGQTLNTEAFF
abundance: NA; d_gene: NA; v_gene: TRBV20-1; j_gene: TRBJ1-2; CDR3nt: TGCAGTGCTAGTTTATCCTATGGCTACACCTTC; CDR3aa: CSASLSYGYTF
abundance: once; d_gene: NA; v_gene: TRBV6-1; j_gene: TRBJ1-6; CDR3nt: TGTGCCAGCAGTGAAAGAAAAGTTTCGGGGGGATTTTCACCCCTCCACTTT; CDR3aa: CASSERKVSGGFSPLHF